This T cell receptor beta chain is from a study of blood T cell repertoires in COVID-19. On the study more broadly: COVID-19 samples, acute and convalescent, were from the United States, Italy and Spain. From T cells, B-cell-depleted T cells, or PBMCs came the material, which was cDNA or gDNA.

Trimming removed 2 bases at V and 12 bases at J, with 22 bases between. This CDR3 is built from 15 residues. Germline V CDR1 and CDR2: SGHVS, FQNEAQ. Authors' analysis steps: Estimation of nucleated cell counts was performed using reference gene primer amplification. Generated by immunoSEQ multiplex PCR, the TCRdb table keeps only in-frame clones and is missing some. V and J calls and clone size come straight from that table; D and trimming were deduced from the DNA. The sample carries around 380,000 clones, 81% recorded once. This TCR was sampled from a human donor with acute or convalescent COVID-19. The donor label of this sample is uncertain. The J gene is TRBJ1-2, the V gene TRBV7-8; D gene unclear. Sample: peripheral blood. CDR3 DNA sequence: TGTGCCAGCAGCTTATTTGGCGGTGACCCCCTCAGCCACACCTTC. Translating it yields CASSLFGGDPLSHTF. The complete variable domain, with remaining parts taken from reference TRBV7-8 and TRBJ1-2, reads GAGVSQSPRYKVAKRGQDVALRCDPISGHVSLFWYQQALGQGPEFLTYFQNEAQLDKSGLPSDRFFAERPEGSVSTLKIQRTQQEDSAVYLCASSLFGGDPLSHTFGSGTRLTVV.